This TCR beta chain was sequenced during a study of cytotoxic CD8 clonotypes in ibrutinib-treated CLL. At the level of the study: The group held 11 relapsed/refractory and about 14 treatment-naive patients, with under 18 IGHV unmutated. Study results and caveats: Ibrutinib response saw clonality rise, and progression saw it return toward baseline.

Produced via immunoSEQ multiplex PCR; TCRdb's table is partial and in-frame only. In the table there are fewer than 50,000 clones, roughly 69% of which are singletons. Details on this clone: Its antigen is not known.

The TCR sequence derives from a human donor with chronic lymphocytic leukemia. Sequenced material: PBMCs, taken after 12 months of ibrutinib treatment.

The CDR3 reads CASRFSGTGTQPQHF. The CDR3 bases are TGTGCCAGCAGATTCTCCGGGACAGGGACTCAGCCCCAGCATTTT. This chain links TRBV28 with TRBJ1-5; 9 positions agree with TRBD1. The germline gives CDR1 MDHEN, CDR2 SYDVKM. The CDR3 has 15 amino acids. J lost 6 bases, V lost 6 bases, and 9 bases had no gene match.